A single T cell receptor beta chain is shown here with its context. This sample is drawn from a study of response to subunit inactivated influenza vaccine. Germline V gives CDR1 MNHEY, CDR2 SVGEGT. There are 14 residues in the CDR3. After removal of 8 bases from V and 0 bases from J, the junction contained 2 bases not matched to a gene. Each CDR3 protein gets one entry after TCRdb re-called the RT-PCR reads with MiXCR. This sample has fewer than 650,000 distinct CDR3 sequences, with 10% to 15% found just once. This TCR was recovered from a man aged 50-60 years who received an inactivated influenza vaccine. The specimen comprised PBMCs from blood, sampled more than 35 days after vaccination. V is TRBV6-2 or TRBV6-3 and J is TRBJ2-7, with 12 bases fitting TRBD2. The CDR3 sequence: CASGLAGSSYEQYF. In nucleotides, the CDR3 is TGTGCCAGCGGACTAGCGGGGAGCTCCTACGAGCAGTACTTC.